This is a list of T cell receptor beta chains from one sample in a study of shared clonotypes between healthy human individuals. The method was immunoSEQ multiplex PCR; TCRdb's version includes in-frame clones alone and lacks a portion of them. Here the sample spans 2,500,000 or so clones, under 95% being singletons. Sequenced: naive CD4+ T cells from PBMCs. The receptor source for this set is a man younger than 35 in good health. Some clones in this sample may be carry-over from other donors' samples. The CDR3 runs from the conserved cysteine through the conserved F or W. The D gene is left open where the match is weak. Clone size is not always given. Where it is, it says once, few, many or a class for expanded clones.

d_gene,j_gene,v_gene,abundance,CDR3nt,CDR3aa
TRBD1,TRBJ1-2,TRBV28,-,TGTGCCAGCAGTTTAGGACAGGGGCCCTACTATGGCTACACCTTC,CASSLGQGPYYGYTF
-,TRBJ2-3,TRBV9,-,TGTGCCAGCAGCGTACTCGGCTCCCAAAAAACAGATACGCAGTATTTT,CASSVLGSQKTDTQYF
-,TRBJ2-1,TRBV7-9,-,TGTGCCAGCAGCTCCCTCGGCGGGGAGAGGTACAATGAGCAGTTCTTC,CASSSLGGERYNEQFF
-,TRBJ2-2,TRBV11-1,-,TGTGCCAGCAGCGCCTCAGCAGCGGCTGCCAACACCGGGGAGCTGTTTTTT,CASSASAAAANTGELFF
TRBD2,TRBJ2-2,TRBV2,-,TGTGCCAGCTACAAAGGGACTAATACGAACACCGGGGAGCTGTTTTTT,CASYKGTNTNTGELFF
-,TRBJ2-5,TRBV6-5,once,TGTGCCAGCAGTTACGGAGGGGGCGGTGAGACCCAGTACTTC,CASSYGGGGETQYF
-,TRBJ2-7,TRBV28,-,TGTGCCAGCAGCATTCTCTACGAGCAGTACTTC,CASSILYEQYF
-,TRBJ2-1,TRBV7-9,-,TGTGCCAGCAGCTTAGTTGGGCTCGGGGGAGGCGAGCAGTTCTTC,CASSLVGLGGGEQFF
TRBD2,TRBJ2-5,TRBV4-1,-,TGCGCCAGCAGCCAGGGGGGTCTGAAAGCGGGAGTAGTTGGCGAGACCCAGTACTTC,CASSQGGLKAGVVGETQYF
-,TRBJ2-7,TRBV28,-,TGTGCCAGCAGCCACCCTACTATCCGCGAGCAGTACTTC,CASSHPTIREQYF
-,TRBJ1-1,TRBV11-1,-,TGTGCCAGCAGCTTTGTTAACACTGAAGCTTTCTTT,CASSFVNTEAFF
-,TRBJ1-1,TRBV7-6,-,TGTGCCAGCAGCTTAGTGTGGGGAGGTGACACTGAAGCTTTCTTT,CASSLVWGGDTEAFF
TRBD1,TRBJ2-5,TRBV28,-,TGTGCCAGCACCCCCGCGGGGACAGGGGGCAGTAAGACCCAGTACTTC,CASTPAGTGGSKTQYF
-,TRBJ1-3,TRBV5-4,once,TGTGCCAGCAGCTCCTCCCCGGGGGGACTTAACTCTGGAAACACCATATATTTT,CASSSSPGGLNSGNTIYF
TRBD2,TRBJ2-1,TRBV11-3,-,TGTGCCAGCAGCAGAGGGGTAGCGGGAGGTTACAATGAGCAGTTCTTC,CASSRGVAGGYNEQFF
-,TRBJ1-4,TRBV28,-,TGTGCCAGCAGTCCGCCAGGGTTGCCTAATGAAAAACTGTTTTTT,CASSPPGLPNEKLFF
-,TRBJ2-5,TRBV29-1,-,TGCAGCGCATTTTGGTCAGGGGCCCAAGAGACCCAGTACTTC,CSAFWSGAQETQYF
-,TRBJ1-2,TRBV28,-,TGTGCCACCTTTACTGGATATGGCTACACCTTC,CATFTGYGYTF
TRBD1,TRBJ1-4,TRBV25-1,-,TGTGCCAGCAGTGCATTACAGGGGGTTGACGAAAAACTGTTTTTT,CASSALQGVDEKLFF
TRBD1,TRBJ1-1,TRBV5-1,-,TGCGCCAGCAGCTATGCCGGGACAGTGAACACTGAAGCTTTCTTT,CASSYAGTVNTEAFF
TRBD2,TRBJ2-1,TRBV10-1,few,TGCGCCAGCAGAGAGACTAGCGGGGAGCGATACAATGAGCAGTTCTTC,CASRETSGERYNEQFF
-,TRBJ1-2,TRBV27,-,TGTGCCAGCAGTTTAAAGGGTGGCTATGGCTACACCTTC,CASSLKGGYGYTF
TRBD2,TRBJ2-1,TRBV6-5,-,TGTGCCAGCAGCCCGGGCGGGGGCTACAATGAGCAGTTCTTC,CASSPGGGYNEQFF
-,TRBJ2-3,TRBV25-1,-,TGTGCCAGCAGTGACCCATCTACAGATACGCAGTATTTT,CASSDPSTDTQYF
-,TRBJ1-1,TRBV2,few,TGTGCCAGCAGGGGACCCGAAGCAGGCACTGAAGCTTTCTTT,CASRGPEAGTEAFF
-,TRBJ1-1,TRBV5-1,-,TGCGCCAGCAGCCCACAACAGGGTGAAGCTTTCTTT,CASSPQQGEAFF
TRBD1,TRBJ2-3,TRBV18,-,TGTGCCAGCTCACCGGGGACAGCCTACAGCACAGATACGCAGTATTTT,CASSPGTAYSTDTQYF
-,TRBJ1-4,TRBV4-1,-,TGCGCCAGCAGCCAAGTGGCAGGACTTAATGAAAAACTGTTTTTT,CASSQVAGLNEKLFF
-,TRBJ2-1,TRBV27,-,TGTGCCAGCAGTCTTCGTCAGGGAAGTGATGAGCAGTTCTTC,CASSLRQGSDEQFF
-,TRBJ2-7,TRBV5-6,once,TGTGCCAGCAGCGGCCGGGGACTCGCTACGGAGCAGTACTTC,CASSGRGLATEQYF
-,TRBJ1-5,TRBV5-1,-,TGCGCCAGCAGCTTAACGGGGCTTGGTAGCAATCAGCCCCAGCATTTT,CASSLTGLGSNQPQHF
-,TRBJ1-1,TRBV27,once,TGTGCCAGCAGTTTGGCCCCAGTGAGGTCCCTGGGGGCGAACACTGAAGCTTTCTTT,CASSLAPVRSLGANTEAFF
-,TRBJ2-5,TRBV9,-,TGTGCCAGGTTCCCGGGAGAGGAGATTGCGGAGACCCAGTACTTC,CARFPGEEIAETQYF